This T cell receptor beta chain was sequenced for a study of CD8 T cells in Susac syndrome. RNA was extracted with the RNeasy kit, and a quantity of about 0.5 to 1 ug was reverse transcribed using random hexamers. Multiplex immunoSEQ PCR targeted 54 Vbeta and 13 Jbeta TCR beta segments. Each CDR3 protein gets one entry after TCRdb re-called the immunoSEQ multiplex PCR reads with MiXCR. The top ten hold about 0.1% of the sample, which has about 430,000 distinct CDR3 sequences, 85% seen once. In blood CD8+ and CD4+ T cells, TCR beta underwent sequencing. V shed 1 base and J shed 1 base, with 7 bases lying between them. CDR3 length: 14 amino acids. Germline values: CDR1 LGHNT, CDR2 FRNRAP.

The chain links TRBV12-5 to TRBJ2-5, with no clear D. This sequence was found in a human donor with multiple sclerosis. Sequencing was carried out using CD8+ T cells from PBMCs. The CDR3 DNA is TGTGCTAGTGGTTTGGCTAACTCCCAAGAGACCCAGTACTTC. It codes for CASGLANSQETQYF.